The 9 T cell receptor beta chains presented below share a single source sample, sequenced in a study of vaccination and CD4 T cells after COVID-19. No antigen is known for these receptors. Sequence data for DNA of cultured CD4+ T cells were generated by the Oncomine TCR Beta short-read assay. TCRdb analysed the PCR reads with MiXCR anew, one entry per CDR3 protein. The table lists about 10,000 distinct CDR3 sequences, almost 60% of them singletons. As for treatment: roughly 11-day PBMC culture with coronavirus spike peptide pools or control peptides (ViraFEST assay). Sample: CD4+ T cells from blood, cultured in vitro. These receptors all stem from a human donor who had recovered from COVID-19.

The J gene is TRBJ2-4, the V gene TRBV20-1; 10 nucleotides match TRBD1. Germline values: CDR1 DFQATT, CDR2 SNEGSKA (reference sequence). The V gene end was trimmed by 3 bases and the J gene end by 1 base; junction bases not matched to a gene: 6. This CDR3 spans 16 amino acids. CDR3 amino acids: CSASGPGQGAKNIQYF. In nucleotides, the CDR3 is TGCAGTGCTAGTGGCCCGGGACAGGGGGCCAAAAACATTCAGTACTTC.

The table lists this clonotype with a few counts. The chain joins TRBV7-9 to TRBJ2-3; weak D call: TRBD2 (5 bases). The CDR3 extends over 12 amino acids. The V and J ends lost 8 bases and 4 bases respectively, with 10 bases between them. The germline gives CDR1 SEHNR, CDR2 FQNEAQ (reference sequence). CDR3 loop: CASSPEADTQYF. The CDR3 nucleotides are TGTGCCAGCTCACCGGAGGCAGATACGCAGTATTTT.

The rearrangement joins TRBV27 to TRBJ2-2; 8 nucleotides line up with TRBD1. This CDR3 contains 17 residues. Germline lookup yields CDR1 MNHEY and CDR2 SMNVEV (reference sequence). The trim removed 5 bases at V and 4 bases at J, leaving 12 bases unmatched. CDR3 nucleotide sequence: TGTGCCAGCAGTCTTCGCAGTAACAGGGGGACCACCGGGGAGCTGTTTTTT. As protein: CASSLRSNRGTTGELFF.

The DNA for the CDR3 is TGTGCCAGCAGCAACAAGCTCACCGGGGAGCTGTTTTTT. Its translation is CASSNKLTGELFF. V gene TRBV7-3 combines with J gene TRBJ2-2; D is ambiguous. V lost 5 bases, J lost 4 bases, and 8 bases lay in between. Germline V gives CDR1 SGHTA, CDR2 FQGTGA. The CDR3 sequence is 13 residues long.

The chain has TRBV20-1 and TRBJ2-2, with D hard to call. V dropped 3 bases and J dropped 5 bases, with 10 bases sitting between them. CDR1 and CDR2 from the germline V gene are DFQATT and SNEGSKA (reference sequence). The CDR3 runs 13 residues. The CDR3 is CSASWSRTGELFF. The CDR3 DNA sequence: TGCAGTGCTAGTTGGAGCAGGACCGGGGAGCTGTTTTTT.

In DNA form, the CDR3 reads TGTGCCAGCAGTCAGAACAACGGCAATCAGCCCCAGCATTTT. It translates to CASSQNNGNQPQHF. This chain connects TRBV12-3 or TRBV12-4 to TRBJ1-5; D gene unclear. The CDR3 sequence is 14 residues long. V lost 5 bases and J lost 2, with 10 bases in between.

The chain links TRBV6-1 to TRBJ2-7; 7 bases match TRBD1. Germline V gene sequence: CDR1 MNHNS, CDR2 SASEGT. V shed 6 bases, J shed 5 bases, and the junction held 7 bases outside the gene matches. CDR3 length equals 13 residues. The CDR3 loop is CASRTTGMNEQYF. The CDR3, as DNA: TGTGCCAGCAGAACGACAGGGATGAACGAGCAGTACTTC.

The chain uses TRBV19 and TRBJ2-7; D unresolved. The CDR3 consists of 13 residues. Germline V gene sequence: CDR1 LNHDA, CDR2 SQIVND (reference sequence). The germline V and J ends were trimmed by 4 bases and 0 bases, with 7 bases remaining between them. CDR3 sequence reads: CASSTRNSYEQYF. CDR3 DNA sequence: TGTGCCAGTAGTACCCGGAACTCCTACGAGCAGTACTTC.

The chain employs TRBV7-2 and TRBJ2-1; tentatively, D is TRBD2 (8 bases). Germline V gene data show CDR1 as SGHTA and CDR2 as FQGNSA. This CDR3 is built from 14 residues. Trimming pared 10 bases from V and 4 bases from J, leaving 17 bases between. CDR3 loop: CATEGAGGYNEQFF. The CDR3 nucleotides read TGTGCCACCGAGGGGGCGGGAGGTTACAATGAGCAGTTCTTC.